These 14 T cell receptor beta chains were sequenced from one sample in a study of identical twins. TCRdb independently ran MiXCR on the 5' RACE reads; one entry per CDR3 protein. The data hold 350,000 to 500,000 distinct CDR3 sequences, with approximately 17% observed a single time. Material for sequencing was naive T cells sorted from blood. These receptors were obtained from a man aged 45-65 years in good health.

This chain uses TRBV19 with TRBJ2-1; 9 bases are a match to TRBD1. Per the germline V gene, CDR1 is LNHDA and CDR2 is SQIVND (reference sequence). With 4 bases clipped from V and 7 bases from J, the junction kept 17 bases outside the gene matches. The CDR3 length is 18 residues. The CDR3 bases are TGTGCCAGTAGTAAGCCGAGACCGGACAGGGGAGTTGGTAATGAGCAGTTCTTC. The encoded protein is CASSKPRPDRGVGNEQFF. The full variable domain, rest sourced from reference TRBV19 and TRBJ2-1, is DGGITQSPKYLFRKEGQNVTLSCEQNLNHDAMYWYRQDPGQGLRLIYYSQIVNDFQKGDIAEGYSVSREKKESFPLTVTSAQKNPTAFYLCASSKPRPDRGVGNEQFFGPGTRLTVL.

This clonotype was counted a few times. The V gene is TRBV7-8, the J gene TRBJ2-7; TRBD1 matches 7 bases. Trimming removed 4 bases from V and 3 bases from J; junction bases left unmatched: 15. The CDR3 runs to 17 residues. Germline CDR1 SGHVS, CDR2 FQNEAQ. The CDR3 nucleotides are TGTGCCAGCAGCTCCCCTGGGATGCCAGGGGGAAACTACGAGCAGTACTTC. Protein sequence: CASSSPGMPGGNYEQYF. The full variable domain, in which reference TRBV7-8 and TRBJ2-7 provide the parts outside the CDR3, is GAGVSQSPRYKVAKRGQDVALRCDPISGHVSLFWYQQALGQGPEFLTYFQNEAQLDKSGLPSDRFFAERPEGSVSTLKIQRTQQEDSAVYLCASSSPGMPGGNYEQYFGPGTRLTVT.

The V and J genes are TRBV11-2 and TRBJ2-1, with unresolved D. The CDR3 consists of 14 residues. Germline V lookup: CDR1 SGHAT, CDR2 FQNNGV. The V end lost 0 bases, the J end lost 9 bases, and 12 bases lay between the germline ends. CDR3: CASSLESVSGEQFF. CDR3 in DNA: TGTGCCAGCAGCTTAGAGTCGGTCTCTGGTGAGCAGTTCTTC.

This clonotype has more than one count but fewer than ten. The chain combines TRBV29-1 with TRBJ1-1; D is undetermined. The CDR3 sequence is 13 residues long. V gave up 4 bases and J gave up 0 bases, with 9 bases separating them. CDR1 is SQVTM, CDR2 ANQGSEA, per germline. CDR3 sequence reads: CSVGFLLNTEAFF. The DNA for the CDR3 is TGCAGCGTTGGATTCCTCCTGAACACTGAAGCTTTCTTT.

The V call is TRBV12-3 or TRBV12-4, the J call TRBJ1-2; no firm D call. The CDR3 length is 15 residues. V gave up 5 bases and J gave up 3 bases, with 16 bases separating them. The CDR3 DNA sequence: TGTGCCAGCAGTCCGTCGAGGACGGCTGACTATGGCTACACCTTC. Translation: CASSPSRTADYGYTF.

This clonotype was seen more than once but under ten times. V gene TRBV3-1 combines with J gene TRBJ2-7; 8 bases align to TRBD1. The trim removed 5 bases at V and 2 bases at J, leaving 5 bases unmatched. Looked up from germline, CDR1 is LGHDT and CDR2 is YNNKEL (reference sequence). The CDR3 runs to 14 residues. CDR3 in DNA: TGTGCCAGCAGCGCCCGGGACAGGACCTACGAGCAGTACTTC. Amino acid sequence: CASSARDRTYEQYF.

This clonotype was detected only a few times. The rearrangement uses TRBV10-3 and TRBJ2-7, with 12 nucleotides matching TRBD2. CDR1 is ENHRY and CDR2 is SYGVKD in the germline V gene. The CDR3 consists of 14 residues. The V and J ends lost 2 bases and 7 bases, in that order; junction bases with no gene match: 3. CDR3 protein: CAISETSGRSEQYF. DNA for the CDR3: TGTGCCATCAGTGAGACTAGCGGGAGGAGTGAGCAGTACTTC.

The chain uses TRBV9 and TRBJ2-2, with D possibly TRBD2 on 5 matching bases. V shed 4 bases and J shed 6 bases, with 16 bases lying between them. This CDR3 region has 15 residues. CDR1 and CDR2 (germline): SGDLS, YYNGEE. The CDR3 reads CASSPPRAGPGELFF. Here the CDR3 DNA reads TGTGCCAGCAGCCCCCCGAGGGCGGGCCCCGGGGAGCTGTTTTTT.

The genes are TRBV6-1 and TRBJ2-3, with 10 bases identical to TRBD2. The CDR3 covers 17 residues. J gave up 5 bases and V 4 bases, and 12 bases lay outside the gene matches. CDR1 MNHNS and CDR2 SASEGT come from the germline V gene. The CDR3 here is CASSGWGSGRAVDTQYF. The CDR3 DNA follows: TGTGCCAGCAGTGGCTGGGGGAGCGGGAGGGCCGTAGATACGCAGTATTTT.

This clonotype was seen only a few times. The CDR3, as DNA: TGTGCCAGCAGTTTCAGGGGACAGAGAAACACTGAAGCTTTCTTT. It translates to CASSFRGQRNTEAFF. The V and J genes are TRBV12-3 or TRBV12-4 and TRBJ1-1, with TRBD1 identical over 7 bases. The V segment lost 3 bases and the J segment 2 bases; nucleotides outside the gene matches: 6. The CDR3 extends over 15 amino acids.

On this clonotype: Germline and junction disagree at one end, which may indicate a read error. V gene TRBV7-7 combines with J gene TRBJ2-2; TRBD1 agrees at 8 bases. CDR1 is SSHAT, CDR2 FNYEAQ, per germline (reference sequence). The CDR3 covers 16 residues. The CDR3 spells CASSPRTGTDTGELFF. Here the CDR3 DNA reads TGTGCTAGCAGCCCACGGACAGGGACGGACACCGGGGAGCTGTTTTTT.

This clonotype was counted many times. The chain has TRBV7-8 and TRBJ2-3; 13 nucleotides align to TRBD2. This CDR3 contains 16 residues. Germline V gene lookup returns CDR1 SGHVS and CDR2 FQNEAQ. V lost 4 bases to trimming and J lost 3 bases; unmatched junction nucleotides: 4. The CDR3 DNA reads TGTGCCAGCAGCTCGACTAGCGGGGGGTGGACAGATACGCAGTATTTT. It specifies CASSSTSGGWTDTQYF.

This clonotype showed up many times. This chain connects TRBV16 to TRBJ2-4; 10 nucleotides match TRBD1. The CDR3 sequence is 17 residues long. From germline, CDR1 is KGHSY and CDR2 FQNENV. With V trimmed by 0 bases and J by 2 bases, 4 bases remained unmatched. Here the CDR3 reads CASSQSDRGRTKNIQYF. The CDR3 DNA follows: TGTGCCAGCAGCCAATCAGACAGGGGGCGAACCAAAAACATTCAGTACTTC.

A remark on this clonotype: This clone may be a read error of a much larger clone one base away. This chain joins TRBV11-2 and TRBJ2-5, with 7 bases matching TRBD1. The CDR3 is made up of 14 amino acids. CDR1 and CDR2 from the germline V gene are SGHAT and FQNNGV. CDR3 nucleotides: TGTGCCAGCAGCAACCTGAGGGGGCAAGAGACCCAGTCCTTC. Encoded protein: CASSNLRGQETQSF.